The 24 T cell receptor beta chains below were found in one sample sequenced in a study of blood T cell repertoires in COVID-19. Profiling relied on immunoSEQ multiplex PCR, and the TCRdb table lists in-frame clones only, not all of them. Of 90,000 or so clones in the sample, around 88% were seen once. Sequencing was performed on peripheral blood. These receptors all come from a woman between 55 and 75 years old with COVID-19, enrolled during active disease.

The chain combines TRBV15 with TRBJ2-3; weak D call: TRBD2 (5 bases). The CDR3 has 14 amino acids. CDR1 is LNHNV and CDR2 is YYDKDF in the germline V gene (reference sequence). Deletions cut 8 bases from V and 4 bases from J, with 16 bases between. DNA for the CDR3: TGTGCCACCTCTATGGGAGTCGCGTCAGATACGCAGTATTTT. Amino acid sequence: CATSMGVASDTQYF.

CDR3 protein: CATSEDRVGEQYF. The CDR3 DNA reads TGTGCCACCAGTGAGGACAGGGTTGGCGAGCAGTACTTC. V is TRBV24-1 and J is TRBJ2-7; 8 positions match TRBD1. Germline V lookup: CDR1 KGHDR, CDR2 SFDVKD. This CDR3 is 13 amino acids long. The V gene end was trimmed by 4 bases and the J gene end by 6 bases; junction bases not matched to a gene: 4.

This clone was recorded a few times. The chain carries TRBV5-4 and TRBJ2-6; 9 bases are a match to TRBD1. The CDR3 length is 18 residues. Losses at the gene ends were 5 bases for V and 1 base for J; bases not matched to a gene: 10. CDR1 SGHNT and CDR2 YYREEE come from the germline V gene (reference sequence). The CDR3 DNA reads TGTGCCAGCAGGGGAAGGGACAGGGAAATATCTGGGGCCAACGTCCTGACTTTC. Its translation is CASRGRDREISGANVLTF.

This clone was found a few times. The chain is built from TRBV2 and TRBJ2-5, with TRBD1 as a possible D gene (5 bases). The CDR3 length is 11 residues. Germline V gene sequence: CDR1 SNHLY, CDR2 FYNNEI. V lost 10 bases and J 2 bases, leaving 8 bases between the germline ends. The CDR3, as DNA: TGTGCCATACAGGTTCAAGAGACCCAGTACTTC. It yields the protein CAIQVQETQYF.

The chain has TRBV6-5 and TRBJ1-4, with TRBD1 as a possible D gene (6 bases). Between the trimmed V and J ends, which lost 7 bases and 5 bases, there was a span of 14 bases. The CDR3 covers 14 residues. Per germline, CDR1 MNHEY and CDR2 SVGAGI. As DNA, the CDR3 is TGTGCCAGCACCCAGACAGGAGACAATGAAAAACTGTTTTTT. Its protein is CASTQTGDNEKLFF.

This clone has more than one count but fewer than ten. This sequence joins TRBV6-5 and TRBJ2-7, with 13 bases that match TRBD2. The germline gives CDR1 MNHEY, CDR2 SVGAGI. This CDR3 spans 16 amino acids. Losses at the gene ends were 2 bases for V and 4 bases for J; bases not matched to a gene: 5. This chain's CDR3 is CASSYHRTSGGYEQYF. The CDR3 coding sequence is TGTGCCAGCAGTTACCACCGGACTAGCGGGGGATACGAGCAGTACTTC.

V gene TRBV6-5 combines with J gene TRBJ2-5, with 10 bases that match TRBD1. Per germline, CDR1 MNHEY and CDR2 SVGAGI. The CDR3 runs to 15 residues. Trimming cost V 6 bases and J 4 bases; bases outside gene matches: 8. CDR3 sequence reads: CASRGTGVRLETQYF. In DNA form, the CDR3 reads TGTGCCAGCAGGGGGACAGGGGTCAGGTTAGAGACCCAGTACTTC.

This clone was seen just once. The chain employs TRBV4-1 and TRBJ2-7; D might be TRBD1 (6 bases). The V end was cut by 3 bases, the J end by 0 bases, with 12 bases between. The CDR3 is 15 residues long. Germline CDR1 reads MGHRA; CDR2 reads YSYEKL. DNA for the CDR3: TGCGCCAGCAGCCACCCGACAGGAAACTCCTACGAGCAGTACTTC. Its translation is CASSHPTGNSYEQYF.

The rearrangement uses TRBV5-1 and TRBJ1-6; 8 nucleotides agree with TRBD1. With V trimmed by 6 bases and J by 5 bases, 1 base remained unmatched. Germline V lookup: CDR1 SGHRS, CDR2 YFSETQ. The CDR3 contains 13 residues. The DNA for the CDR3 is TGCGCCAGCAAGGGACAGGATAATTCACCCCTCCACTTT. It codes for CASKGQDNSPLHF. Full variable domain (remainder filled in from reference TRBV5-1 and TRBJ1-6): KAGVTQTPRYLIKTRGQQVTLSCSPISGHRSVSWYQQTPGQGLQFLFEYFSETQRNKGNFPGRFSGRQFSNSRSEMNVSTLELGDSALYLCASKGQDNSPLHFGNGTRLTVT.

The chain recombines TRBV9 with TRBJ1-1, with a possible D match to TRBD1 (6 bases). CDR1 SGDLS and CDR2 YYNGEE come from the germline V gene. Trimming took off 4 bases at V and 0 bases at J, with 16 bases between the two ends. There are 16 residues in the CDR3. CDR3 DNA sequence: TGTGCCAGCAGCCCCGAAGTGGGGACAATGAACACTGAAGCTTTCTTT. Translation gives CASSPEVGTMNTEAFF.

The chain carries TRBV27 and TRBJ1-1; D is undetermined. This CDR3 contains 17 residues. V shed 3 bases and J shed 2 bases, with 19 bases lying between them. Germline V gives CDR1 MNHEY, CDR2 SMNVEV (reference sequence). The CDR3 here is CASSFTLGRLINTEAFF. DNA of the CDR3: TGTGCCAGCAGTTTCACACTAGGCCGATTGATTAACACTGAAGCTTTCTTT.

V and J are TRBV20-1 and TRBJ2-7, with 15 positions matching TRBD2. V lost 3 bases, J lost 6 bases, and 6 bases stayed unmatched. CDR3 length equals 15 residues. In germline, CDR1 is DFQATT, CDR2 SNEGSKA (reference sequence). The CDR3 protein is CSASDRTSGGGEQYF. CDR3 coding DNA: TGCAGTGCTAGTGACCGGACTAGCGGGGGGGGCGAGCAGTACTTC.

In nucleotides, the CDR3 is TGTGCCAGTACCCCCCCCGGGACAAGGAGCTACAATGAGCAGTTCTTC. Translating it yields CASTPPGTRSYNEQFF. The V call is TRBV19, the J call TRBJ2-1; maybe TRBD1 (6 bases). This CDR3 contains 16 residues. Germline CDR1 and CDR2: LNHDA and SQIVND (reference sequence). The germline V and J ends were trimmed by 7 bases and 3 bases, with 19 bases remaining between them.

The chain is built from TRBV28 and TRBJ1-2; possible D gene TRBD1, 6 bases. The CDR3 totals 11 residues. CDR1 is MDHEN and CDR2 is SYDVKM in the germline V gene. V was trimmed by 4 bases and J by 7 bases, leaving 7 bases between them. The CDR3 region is CASSWGLGYTF. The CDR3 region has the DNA TGTGCCAGCAGTTGGGGGCTTGGCTACACCTTC.

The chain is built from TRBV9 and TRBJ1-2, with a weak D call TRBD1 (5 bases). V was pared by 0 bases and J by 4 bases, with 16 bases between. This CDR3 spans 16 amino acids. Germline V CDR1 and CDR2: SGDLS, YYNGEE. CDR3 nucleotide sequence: TGTGCCAGCAGCGTAGGGTCCAGGGCCTCTTCCTATGGCTACACCTTC. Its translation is CASSVGSRASSYGYTF.

In DNA, the CDR3 is TGCGCCAGCAGCCCTAGGACAGTAAAGGAGAACACTGAAGCTTTCTTT. It encodes CASSPRTVKENTEAFF. The V gene is TRBV5-1, the J gene TRBJ1-1, with D tentatively TRBD1 (6 bases). The CDR3 spans 16 residues. Germline V gene data show CDR1 as SGHRS and CDR2 as YFSETQ. Trimming left V 4 bases short and J 1 base short, with 17 bases between.

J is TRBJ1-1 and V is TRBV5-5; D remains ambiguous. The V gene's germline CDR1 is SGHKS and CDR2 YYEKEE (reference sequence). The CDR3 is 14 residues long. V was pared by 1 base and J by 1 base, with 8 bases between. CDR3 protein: CASSLWVANTEAFF. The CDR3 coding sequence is TGTGCCAGCAGCTTGTGGGTAGCGAACACTGAAGCTTTCTTT.

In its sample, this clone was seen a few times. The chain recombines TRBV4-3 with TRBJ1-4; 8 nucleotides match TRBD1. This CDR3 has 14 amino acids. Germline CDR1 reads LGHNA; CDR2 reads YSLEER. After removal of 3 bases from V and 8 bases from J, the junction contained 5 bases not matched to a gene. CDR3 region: CASSHGQGGEKLFF. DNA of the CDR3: TGCGCCAGCAGCCACGGACAGGGCGGAGAAAAACTGTTTTTT.

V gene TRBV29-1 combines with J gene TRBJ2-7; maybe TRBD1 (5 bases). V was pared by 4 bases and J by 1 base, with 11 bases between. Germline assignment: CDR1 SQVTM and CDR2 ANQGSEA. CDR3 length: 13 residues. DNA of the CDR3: TGCAGCGTTGCTGGCAGGGTATCCTACGAGCAGTACTTC. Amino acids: CSVAGRVSYEQYF.

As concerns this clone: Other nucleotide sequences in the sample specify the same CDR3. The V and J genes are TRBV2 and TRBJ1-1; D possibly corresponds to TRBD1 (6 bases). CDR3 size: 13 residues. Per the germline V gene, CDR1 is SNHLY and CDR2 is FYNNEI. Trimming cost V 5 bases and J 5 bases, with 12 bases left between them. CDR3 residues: CASSRTGWTEAFF. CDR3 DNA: TGTGCCAGCAGTAGAACAGGGTGGACTGAAGCTTTCTTT.

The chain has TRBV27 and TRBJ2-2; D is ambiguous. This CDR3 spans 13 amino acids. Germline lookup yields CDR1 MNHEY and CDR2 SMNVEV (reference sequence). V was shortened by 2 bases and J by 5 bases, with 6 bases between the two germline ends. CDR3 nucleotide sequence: TGTGCCAGCAGTTTAGGGCGAACCGGGGAGCTGTTTTTT. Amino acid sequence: CASSLGRTGELFF.

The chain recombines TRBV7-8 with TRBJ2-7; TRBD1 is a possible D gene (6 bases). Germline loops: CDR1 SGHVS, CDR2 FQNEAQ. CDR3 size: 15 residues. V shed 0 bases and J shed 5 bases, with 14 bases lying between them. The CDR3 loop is CASSLARQGQHEQYF. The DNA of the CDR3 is TGTGCCAGCAGCTTAGCGCGGCAGGGGCAACACGAGCAGTACTTC. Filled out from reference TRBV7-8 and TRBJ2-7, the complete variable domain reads GAGVSQSPRYKVAKRGQDVALRCDPISGHVSLFWYQQALGQGPEFLTYFQNEAQLDKSGLPSDRFFAERPEGSVSTLKIQRTQQEDSAVYLCASSLARQGQHEQYFGPGTRLTVT.

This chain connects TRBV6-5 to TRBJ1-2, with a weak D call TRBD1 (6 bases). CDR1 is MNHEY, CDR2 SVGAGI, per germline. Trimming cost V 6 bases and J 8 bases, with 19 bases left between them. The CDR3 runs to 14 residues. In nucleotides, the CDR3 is TGTGCCAGCAGCGCATACACAGGGTTGGGAGGCTACACCTTC. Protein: CASSAYTGLGGYTF.

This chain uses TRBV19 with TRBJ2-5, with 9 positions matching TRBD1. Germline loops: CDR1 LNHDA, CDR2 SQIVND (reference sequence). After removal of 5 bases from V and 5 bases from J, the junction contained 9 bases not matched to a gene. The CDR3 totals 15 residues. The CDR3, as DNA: TGTGCCAGTAGTGCGGGACAGGGAAATGGGGAGACCCAGTACTTC. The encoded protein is CASSAGQGNGETQYF.